This TCR beta chain stems from a study of cytomegalovirus exposure and HLA in healthy donors (TCRdb year 2017). A note on the overall study: A later analysis indicated that the 90 to 150 validation repertoires were generated on the platform also employed for the 670 or so repertoires of the first cohort. The study was designed to test whether signatures of past pathogen exposure could be identified by cataloging public T cell receptors. The study combined high-throughput TCR immunosequencing, statistical association of individual TCRs with disease status, and machine learning to predict cytomegalovirus infection status. Besides the first cohort of roughly 660 subjects, a separate validation cohort made up of 90 to 150 different subjects was used. Study-level results and caveats: While some public TCRs were present in many individuals, most TCR sequences turned up only very rarely across donors. The authors suggested that the approach could potentially be generalized to other disease states and immunological phenotypes. The study listed around 160 TCR beta chains as associated with cytomegalovirus. A later analysis found that TCRs clustered in the first cohort also tended to co-occur in the 120 validation repertoires, with 90% to 95% of cluster scores above 0. All 120 or so repertoires were used to score co-occurrence in the validation cohort in a later analysis, because that analysis had no HLA typing for the cohort. The classifier was reported to diagnose cytomegalovirus status with high specificity and sensitivity in both the original cohort and the validation cohort. In vitro tests confirmed that a few of the cytomegalovirus-associated TCR beta chains recognize cytomegalovirus antigens.

This clone was recorded only once. No cognate antigen has been identified for it. Base qualities are not recorded, but no much larger clone differs from it by a single base. The donors were included in the validation cohort of some 110 subjects, a group kept apart from the roughly 680-subject first cohort. The protocol used for the library was the immunoSEQ multiplex PCR assay. The authors processed their data as follows. A statistical classification framework was built to diagnose cytomegalovirus status from the catalog of TCR beta chain sequences. Entries here come from immuneACCESS through TCRdb and include only in-frame sequences with V and J called. Some clones fail to appear in such tables; in the studies checked, an unresolved V gene covers under half of the shortfall, and the cause of the remainder is unknown. That table supplies the V and J calls and clone size; D and trimming were determined from the DNA. Recorded for this sample are approximately 99,000 clones; over 75% of them occurred a single time. The top ten hold around 3.1% of the sample.

CDR1 and CDR2 are drawn from the germline V gene: SGHTA, FQGTGA. Trimming leaves V shorter by 5 bases and J shorter by 10 bases, with the junction holding 16 bases beyond the gene matches. The CDR3 starts with the cysteine, ends with the phenylalanine, and has 17 residues. Here the CDR3 DNA is all that survives: 51 bases in frame from base 1. Sequencing was done on a sample of PBMCs. The chain uses TRBV7-3 and TRBJ2-3, and TRBD2 matches 12 of the central bases. The sequence derives from a woman under 30 in good health and CMV-seronegative. Here is the DNA: TGTGCCAGCAGCCTCGGTCCTAGCGGGGGGGCCTCTTTGGCGCAGTATTTT. The translation is CASSLGPSGGASLAQYF.